Below, 19 T cell receptor beta chains from the same sample are listed, as sequenced in a study of blood T cell repertoires in COVID-19 (dated by TCRdb to 2018 to 2021). The library was made by the immunoSEQ multiplex PCR assay. Imported from immuneACCESS, the table was reduced by TCRdb to in-frame sequences with V and J called. These copies leave out some clones; in studies compared against another copy, an unresolved V gene accounts for under half, and the cause of the remainder is not known. The sample table holds under 250,000 clones, of which around four fifths were seen once. Together, the top ten hold about 2.5% of the sample. Sequenced material: peripheral blood. The receptors shown here come from a woman in her 70s with active or convalescent COVID-19.

This clone has just one count. The chain recombines TRBV5-5 with TRBJ2-1, with D perhaps matching TRBD2 (5 bases). Germline V gene sequence: CDR1 SGHKS, CDR2 YYEKEE (reference sequence). CDR3 size: 15 residues. Trimming pared 5 bases from V and 0 bases from J, leaving 12 bases between. The CDR3 reads CASSRTPSSYNEQFF. The CDR3 DNA reads as TGTGCCAGCAGTCGGACTCCGAGCTCCTACAATGAGCAGTTCTTC.

The rearrangement joins TRBV30 to TRBJ1-2; 7 bases align to TRBD1. From germline, CDR1 is GTSNPN and CDR2 SVGIG (reference sequence). This CDR3 is built from 14 residues. Unmatched junction bases numbered 7, after V lost 3 bases and J lost 3 bases. This CDR3 is CAWSRAGGDYGYTF. For the CDR3, the DNA is TGTGCCTGGAGCCGGGCAGGGGGAGACTATGGCTACACCTTC.

This chain connects TRBV25-1 to TRBJ1-2, with 12 bases lining up with TRBD1. The V gene end was trimmed by 3 bases and the J gene end by 9 bases; junction bases not matched to a gene: 8. The CDR3 has 15 amino acids. Germline assignment: CDR1 MGHDK and CDR2 SYGVNS. This CDR3 reads CASSDPGTGGDRYTF. The CDR3 region has the DNA TGTGCCAGCAGTGACCCCGGGACAGGGGGCGATCGCTACACCTTC.

The rearrangement joins TRBV4-1 to TRBJ2-5; 10 positions match TRBD2. This CDR3 has 17 amino acids. Looked up from germline, CDR1 is MGHRA and CDR2 is YSYEKL. With V trimmed by 1 base and J by 3 bases, 8 bases remained unmatched. CDR3 coding DNA: TGCGCCAGCAGCCAAGCGCGGGACCTAGCGGGAGAAGAGACCCAGTACTTC. Translating gives CASSQARDLAGEETQYF.

The chain links TRBV28 to TRBJ2-2; perhaps TRBD2 as D (7 bases). With 3 bases removed from V and 4 bases from J, the gap between germline ends came to 15 bases. This CDR3 comprises 16 residues. Per the germline V gene, CDR1 is MDHEN and CDR2 is SYDVKM. The CDR3 is CASSLGGGFSTGELFF. The DNA of the CDR3 is TGTGCCAGCAGTTTGGGAGGGGGTTTTAGCACCGGGGAGCTGTTTTTT.

The rearrangement joins TRBV7-9 to TRBJ2-3, with D unresolved. Deletions cut 1 base from V and 0 bases from J, with 17 bases between. Per the germline V gene, CDR1 is SEHNR and CDR2 is FQNEAQ (reference sequence). This CDR3 has 18 residues. The CDR3 region is CASSLGLLGVTSTDTQYF. The CDR3 coding sequence is TGTGCCAGCAGCTTAGGATTGCTAGGTGTAACTAGCACAGATACGCAGTATTTT. Full variable domain (rest looked up from reference TRBV7-9 and TRBJ2-3): DTGVSQNPRHKITKRGQNVTFRCDPISEHNRLYWYRQTLGQGPEFLTYFQNEAQLEKSRLLSDRFSAERPKGSFSTLEIQRTEQGDSAMYLCASSLGLLGVTSTDTQYFGPGTRLTVL.

The chain combines TRBV12-3 or TRBV12-4 with TRBJ1-1, with TRBD1 matching over 8 bases. V trimming: 6 bases; J trimming: 4 bases; junction bases outside the gene matches: 4. The CDR3 totals 13 residues. CDR3 sequence (DNA): TGTGCCAGCAGACAACAGGGGGTCACTGAAGCTTTCTTT. It yields the protein CASRQQGVTEAFF.

This clone was detected only once. The gene calls are TRBV12-3 or TRBV12-4 and TRBJ2-1; D might be TRBD1 (6 bases). There are 13 residues in the CDR3. V lost 5 bases, J lost 6 bases, and 11 bases lay in between. CDR3 DNA sequence: TGTGCCAGCAGTATAAACAGGGTCAATGAGCAGTTCTTC. Protein sequence: CASSINRVNEQFF.

This chain links TRBV28 with TRBJ2-5; 7 positions agree with TRBD1. The CDR3 is 14 residues long. The junction had 8 bases not matched to a gene; V was cut back by 5 bases and J by 5 bases. Germline lookup yields CDR1 MDHEN and CDR2 SYDVKM. CDR3 loop: CASSAAGTVETQYF. CDR3 sequence (DNA): TGTGCCAGCAGTGCCGCTGGGACAGTTGAGACCCAGTACTTC. The whole variable domain, remainder taken from reference TRBV28 and TRBJ2-5, is DVKVTQSSRYLVKRTGEKVFLECVQDMDHENMFWYRQDPGLGLRLIYFSYDVKMKEKGDIPEGYSVSREKKERFSLILESASTNQTSMYLCASSAAGTVETQYFGPGTRLLVL.

As regards this clone: Compared with germline, one end of the junction differs, possibly owing to a read error. This chain joins TRBV5-1 and TRBJ2-7; the match to TRBD1 covers 11 bases. The germline V gene encodes CDR1 SGHRS and CDR2 YFSETQ. There are 16 residues in the CDR3. This chain's CDR3 is CASSLARTGGSNEQYF. In nucleotides, the CDR3 is TGCGCCAGCAGCTTGGCCAGGACAGGGGGCTCCAACGAGCAGTACTTC.

The chain employs TRBV15 and TRBJ1-3, with TRBD1 matching over 7 bases. Germline CDR1 is LNHNV and CDR2 is YYDKDF (reference sequence). V was clipped by 3 bases and J by 3 bases; unmatched bases: 8. This CDR3 has 16 amino acids. CDR3 bases: TGTGCCACCAGCAGTGAACGAGCAGGGGGTGGAAACACCATATATTTT. This gives the protein CATSSERAGGGNTIYF.

This clone appeared a single time. The genes are TRBV5-4 and TRBJ2-2; TRBD1 agrees at 8 bases. J lost 1 base, V lost 7 bases, and 6 bases had no gene match. The CDR3 runs to 15 residues. CDR1 and CDR2 (germline): SGHNT, YYREEE (reference sequence). In DNA, the CDR3 is TGTGCCAGCCGACCGGGACAGGTGAACACCGGGGAGCTGTTTTTT. Protein sequence: CASRPGQVNTGELFF.

The V call is TRBV7-2, the J call TRBJ1-2, with 9 bases identical to TRBD1. CDR3 length: 15 amino acids. Trimming removed 3 bases from V and 5 bases from J; junction bases left unmatched: 7. Germline V gives CDR1 SGHTA, CDR2 FQGNSA. The CDR3 loop reads CASSFQQGAGYGYTF. The CDR3 DNA is TGTGCCAGCAGCTTCCAACAGGGGGCTGGATATGGCTACACCTTC.

This clone is categorized as medium-sized. The J gene is TRBJ2-1, the V gene TRBV6-5; a weak D match, TRBD2 (6 bases). The CDR3 runs 15 residues. Between the trimmed V and J ends, which lost 6 bases and 6 bases, there was a span of 18 bases. The germline V gene has CDR1 MNHEY and CDR2 SVGAGI. DNA for the CDR3: TGTGCCAGCAGCCCCGGAGGGCGGGGAAGCAATGAGCAGTTCTTC. Translating gives CASSPGGRGSNEQFF.

This chain links TRBV7-9 with TRBJ2-1; 10 bases line up with TRBD1. Germline values: CDR1 SEHNR, CDR2 FQNEAQ (reference sequence). J lost 8 bases, V lost 1 base, and 5 bases had no gene match. This CDR3 has 15 residues. The CDR3 region has the DNA TGTGCCAGCAGCTTAGGGACAGGGGGTGGCGATGAGCAGTTCTTC. Translating gives CASSLGTGGGDEQFF.

This clone has a handful of counts. V is TRBV11-2 and J is TRBJ1-2; tentatively, D is TRBD1 (5 bases). The CDR3 is 15 residues long. The V and J ends lost 0 bases and 8 bases respectively, with 16 bases between them. Per the germline V gene, CDR1 is SGHAT and CDR2 is FQNNGV. Here the CDR3 DNA reads TGTGCCAGCAGCTTAGAACCCCGGGCAGGGAAAGGCTACACCTTC. Translating it yields CASSLEPRAGKGYTF.

CDR3 sequence reads: CASSLARDQPQHF. The CDR3 DNA reads TGTGCCAGCAGCTTAGCGCGAGATCAGCCCCAGCATTTT. This sequence joins TRBV7-2 and TRBJ1-5; D not resolved. CDR1 and CDR2 (germline): SGHTA, FQGNSA. This CDR3 contains 13 residues. Trimming removed 0 bases at V and 5 bases at J, with 5 bases between. The full variable domain, with the rest looked up from reference TRBV7-2 and TRBJ1-5, is GAGVSQSPSNKVTEKGKDVELRCDPISGHTALYWYRQSLGQGLEFLIYFQGNSAPDKSGLPSDRFSAERTGGSVSTLTIQRTQQEDSAVYLCASSLARDQPQHFGDGTRLSIL.

The chain links TRBV4-1 to TRBJ1-1, with D perhaps TRBD1 (5 bases). The CDR3 consists of 13 residues. Germline CDR1 MGHRA, CDR2 YSYEKL. Deletions cut 1 base from V and 12 bases from J, with 15 bases between. The CDR3 sequence is CASSQVPDSEPFF. The CDR3 DNA follows: TGCGCCAGCAGCCAAGTCCCTGACAGTGAGCCTTTCTTT.

This clone has a single count. The V and J genes are TRBV5-4 and TRBJ2-7, with 9 bases matching TRBD1. The CDR3 sequence is 14 residues long. V lost 1 base to trimming and J lost 5 bases; unmatched junction nucleotides: 4. The germline CDR1 and CDR2 sequences are SGHNT and YYREEE (reference sequence). DNA for the CDR3: TGTGCCAGCAGCTTGTTACAGGGGGCTCACGAGCAGTACTTC. Amino acid sequence: CASSLLQGAHEQYF.